Below, 27 T cell receptor beta chains from the same sample are listed, as sequenced in a study of T cells in Graves' hyperthyroidism and ophthalmopathy. Amplified TCR beta CDR3 regions came from RNA transcripts. The HTBI primer set was used in a first-round RT-PCR of the TCR CDR3. TCRdb used MiXCR to reprocess the multiplex PCR reads, holding one entry per CDR3 protein. The data contain about 640,000 distinct CDR3 sequences, around 21% of them singletons. The sequenced sample consisted of blood. These receptors were taken from a man aged 30 to 45 with Graves' ophthalmopathy.

The chain links TRBV6-1 to TRBJ1-2, with no clear D. Germline CDR1 reads MNHNS; CDR2 reads SASEGT. V was cut by 1 base and J by 4 bases, with 13 bases left in between. The CDR3 is made up of 15 amino acids. CDR3 sequence: CASSEDLGSTYGYTF. For the CDR3, the DNA is TGTGCCAGCAGTGAAGATCTGGGTTCGACCTATGGCTACACCTTC.

This clonotype turned up a few times. V usage is TRBV6-6 and J usage is TRBJ2-1; TRBD2 might be the D (5 bases). Deletions cut 1 base from V and 9 bases from J, with 19 bases between. The CDR3 consists of 16 residues. CDR1 MNHNY and CDR2 SVGAGI come from the germline V gene (reference sequence). CDR3 coding DNA: TGTGCCAGCAGTTACTACCCGGGTGAGGGTCGAGGTGAGCAGTTCTTC. Its protein is CASSYYPGEGRGEQFF.

This clonotype was seen only a few times. V and J are TRBV4-3 and TRBJ2-1, with 8 bases matching TRBD2. The germline CDR1 and CDR2 sequences are LGHNA and YSLEER. The V and J ends lost 1 base and 7 bases, in that order; junction bases with no gene match: 6. This CDR3 region has 15 residues. Written as DNA, the CDR3 is TGCGCCAGCAGCCAAGTAACTAGCGGACTAAATGAGCAGTTCTTC. Encoded protein: CASSQVTSGLNEQFF.

This clonotype was counted a few times. This chain connects TRBV3-1 to TRBJ2-7; D ambiguous. The CDR3 covers 12 residues. The V end lost 3 bases, the J end lost 4 bases, and 7 bases lay between the germline ends. CDR1 is LGHDT, CDR2 YNNKEL, per germline (reference sequence). The CDR3 loop is CASSHAEYEQYF. The CDR3 DNA is TGTGCCAGCAGCCACGCGGAGTACGAGCAGTACTTC.

This clonotype was recorded a few times. The V and J genes are TRBV30 and TRBJ2-3, with unresolved D. V was cut by 2 bases and J by 3 bases, with 6 bases left in between. This CDR3 has 12 amino acids. The germline CDR1 and CDR2 sequences are GTSNPN and SVGIG (reference sequence). CDR3 coding DNA: TGTGCCTGGAGTCAGGAGACAGATACGCAGTATTTT. Its protein product is CAWSQETDTQYF. The whole variable domain, filled in from reference TRBV30 and TRBJ2-3, reads SQTIHQWPATLVQPVGSPLSLECTVEGTSNPNLYWYRQAAGRGLQLLFYSVGIGQISSEVPQNLSASRPQDRQFILSSKKLLLSDSGFYLCAWSQETDTQYFGPGTRLTVL.

This clonotype was seen only a few times. The chain recombines TRBV30 with TRBJ1-5; the D is unclear. The CDR3 totals 13 residues. V was shortened by 2 bases and J by 2 bases, with 7 bases between the two germline ends. Germline V gene data show CDR1 as GTSNPN and CDR2 as SVGIG (reference sequence). The CDR3 coding sequence is TGTGCCTGGAGTAAATGGGGCAATCAGCCCCAGCATTTT. This translates into CAWSKWGNQPQHF.

This clonotype was detected many times. The V call is TRBV25-1, the J call TRBJ2-1, with D maybe TRBD2 (5 bases). CDR1 is MGHDK and CDR2 is SYGVNS in the germline V gene. V dropped 0 bases and J dropped 7 bases, with 10 bases sitting between them. The CDR3 has 14 residues. CDR3 bases: TGTGCCAGCAGTGAATATCTTCGGGAAAATGAGCAGTTCTTC. This sequence encodes CASSEYLRENEQFF.

This clonotype was seen repeatedly, ten times or more. This chain links TRBV18 with TRBJ2-1; D perhaps matches TRBD1 (5 bases). The CDR3 totals 16 residues. V gave up 0 bases and J gave up 1 base, with 10 bases separating them. Germline CDR1 is KGHSH and CDR2 is LQKENI. CDR3 amino acids: CASSPPGQGSYNEQFF. DNA for the CDR3: TGTGCCAGCTCACCACCGGGGCAAGGGTCCTACAATGAGCAGTTCTTC.

In this sample, this clonotype turned up once. The chain recombines TRBV29-1 with TRBJ1-4; tentative D call: TRBD1 (5 bases). The CDR3 totals 12 residues. V lost 6 bases, J lost 8 bases, and 13 bases lay in between. In germline, CDR1 is SQVTM, CDR2 ANQGSEA. CDR3 nucleotides: TGCAGCGTACCGGGACGGGACGAAAAACTGTTTTTT. Encoded protein: CSVPGRDEKLFF.

The J gene is TRBJ2-2, the V gene TRBV25-1; possible D gene TRBD2, 5 bases. CDR1 and CDR2 from the germline V gene are MGHDK and SYGVNS. CDR3 length equals 15 residues. V lost 6 bases and J lost 4, with 15 bases in between. The CDR3 DNA reads TGTGCCAGCAGGGCTACTAGTTCTGGCACCGGGGAGCTGTTTTTT. Translating it yields CASRATSSGTGELFF.

This clonotype was observed many times. The chain links TRBV12-3 or TRBV12-4 to TRBJ2-2; 10 bases agree with TRBD2. The CDR3 totals 16 residues. Trimming at V came to 6 bases and at J to 6 bases, leaving 10 bases not matched to a gene. The CDR3 DNA follows: TGTGCCAGCAGCCCCGTAGCGGGAGGCGCAGCCGGGGAGCTGTTTTTT. This sequence encodes CASSPVAGGAAGELFF.

This clonotype was recorded a few times. V gene TRBV6-1 combines with J gene TRBJ2-7; no firm D call. The CDR3 contains 13 residues. The germline V gene encodes CDR1 MNHNS and CDR2 SASEGT. The V end lost 5 bases, the J end lost 2 bases, and 10 bases lay between the germline ends. CDR3 protein: CASSPHDPYEQYF. CDR3 bases: TGTGCCAGCAGTCCCCATGACCCCTACGAGCAGTACTTC.

On this clonotype itself: A much larger clone differs from this one at a single base, so this may be a read error. The chain recombines TRBV6-1 with TRBJ2-7; TRBD2 matches 7 bases. Unmatched junction bases numbered 11, after V lost 7 bases and J lost 5 bases. There are 14 residues in the CDR3. From germline, CDR1 is MNHNS and CDR2 SASEGT. The CDR3: CASTSAGLTHEQYF. CDR3 DNA: TGTGCCAGCACCTCGGCGGGACTAACCCACGAGCAGTACTTC.

The chain recombines TRBV5-1 with TRBJ2-1, with TRBD1 matching 9 bases. The V and J ends lost 4 bases and 5 bases, in that order; junction bases with no gene match: 10. The CDR3 sequence is 16 residues long. Germline CDR1 reads SGHRS; CDR2 reads YFSETQ. CDR3 residues: CASSPGQGTGNNEQFF. In DNA, the CDR3 is TGCGCCAGCAGCCCTGGACAGGGGACGGGGAACAATGAGCAGTTCTTC.

This clonotype has ten or more counts. The gene calls are TRBV2 and TRBJ2-6; perhaps TRBD1 as D (6 bases). The CDR3 has 16 amino acids. Germline V gives CDR1 SNHLY, CDR2 FYNNEI. V was shortened by 3 bases and J by 0 bases, with 9 bases between the two germline ends. DNA of the CDR3: TGTGCCAGCAGTGAGTCAGGGGTCTCTGGGGCCAACGTCCTGACTTTC. It translates to CASSESGVSGANVLTF.

This clonotype occurred many times. The CDR3 loop reads CASSLSRGAYNEQFF. The DNA for the CDR3 is TGTGCCAGCAGCTTAAGCCGCGGGGCCTACAATGAGCAGTTCTTC. The V gene is TRBV11-1, the J gene TRBJ2-1; D perhaps matches TRBD2 (6 bases). The CDR3 extends over 15 amino acids. Germline assignment: CDR1 SGHAT and CDR2 FQDESV (reference sequence). Between the trimmed V and J ends, which lost 2 bases and 2 bases, there was a span of 10 bases.

This clonotype was recorded a few times. V and J are TRBV7-2 and TRBJ2-7; 11 bases are shared with TRBD1. This CDR3 spans 15 amino acids. The ends lost 4 bases at V and 4 bases at J; junction bases unmatched: 6. Germline V CDR1 and CDR2: SGHTA, FQGNSA. In DNA, the CDR3 is TGTGCCAGCAGCTCACTCGGGACAGGGGGTTACGAGCAGTACTTC. Amino acid sequence: CASSSLGTGGYEQYF. Full variable domain (outside the CDR3, taken from reference TRBV7-2 and TRBJ2-7): GAGVSQSPSNKVTEKGKDVELRCDPISGHTALYWYRQSLGQGLEFLIYFQGNSAPDKSGLPSDRFSAERTGGSVSTLTIQRTQQEDSAVYLCASSSLGTGGYEQYFGPGTRLTVT.

This clonotype was seen a handful of times. The V gene is TRBV18, the J gene TRBJ2-1, with TRBD2 identical over 10 bases. The CDR3 covers 17 residues. The ends lost 4 bases at V and 3 bases at J; junction bases unmatched: 9. The germline gives CDR1 KGHSH, CDR2 LQKENI. The CDR3 region is CASSLYFGLADYNEQFF. The CDR3 DNA is TGTGCCAGCTCACTCTACTTTGGACTAGCGGACTACAATGAGCAGTTCTTC.

This chain uses TRBV6-1 with TRBJ2-1, with D perhaps being TRBD1 or TRBD2 (9 bases each). The germline gives CDR1 MNHNS, CDR2 SASEGT. Trimming stripped 1 base from V and 2 bases from J, with 24 bases between. CDR3 length: 20 residues. CDR3 sequence (DNA): TGTGCCAGCAGTGAAGAGGGACAGGGCGGGGGACTAGCCGCCTACAATGAGCAGTTCTTC. This codes for CASSEEGQGGGLAAYNEQFF.

This clonotype was seen a few times. The CDR3 sequence: CASSNSGRWNEQFF. The CDR3 DNA reads as TGTGCCAGCAGTAACAGCGGGAGGTGGAATGAGCAGTTCTTC. V usage is TRBV12-3 or TRBV12-4 and J usage is TRBJ2-1; 9 bases are shared with TRBD2. V dropped 5 bases and J dropped 7; count of bases not matched to a gene: 6. This CDR3 has 14 residues.

This clonotype was counted only a few times. The chain links TRBV25-1 to TRBJ1-6, with a weak D call TRBD1 (5 bases). CDR1 and CDR2 from the germline V gene are MGHDK and SYGVNS. The CDR3 runs 13 residues. Trimming took 5 bases from V and 10 from J, leaving 12 bases between them. The CDR3 region is CASSRGFRSPLHF. Written as DNA, the CDR3 is TGTGCCAGCAGTCGGGGGTTCAGGTCACCCCTCCACTTT.

This clonotype was counted at least ten times. The rearrangement links TRBV18 to TRBJ2-5; D possibly corresponds to TRBD2 (5 bases). There are 14 residues in the CDR3. The germline gives CDR1 KGHSH, CDR2 LQKENI. V lost 3 bases and J lost 2, with 10 bases in between. CDR3 DNA: TGTGCCAGCTCACCCCGGACTGCTCAAGAGACCCAGTACTTC. Translating it yields CASSPRTAQETQYF.

This clonotype showed up many times. CDR3 in amino acids: CASSYQGLYNQPQHF. In DNA form, the CDR3 reads TGTGCCAGCAGTTATCAGGGTTTGTATAATCAGCCCCAGCATTTT. V and J are TRBV2 and TRBJ1-5; the D gene is possibly TRBD1 (5 bases). Germline CDR1 is SNHLY and CDR2 is FYNNEI. Trimming removed 5 bases from V and 4 bases from J, with 15 bases in between. The length of the CDR3 is 15 residues.

The table lists this clonotype with a few counts. One end of the junction is discordant with germline, which a read error may explain. The V and J genes are TRBV27 and TRBJ2-5; 8 bases are a match to TRBD1. CDR3 length: 16 residues. The germline CDR1 and CDR2 sequences are MNHEY and SMNVEV (reference sequence). The chain's CDR3 is CANSPRRQGAGETQYF. The CDR3, as DNA: TGTGCCAACAGTCCGCGGAGGCAGGGGGCGGGAGAGACCCAGTACTTC.

This clonotype appeared a few times. DNA of the CDR3: TGTGCCAGCACTAGGACTAGCGGGAGTCCCGGGGAGCTGTTTTTT. Translation: CASTRTSGSPGELFF. This chain links TRBV6-1 with TRBJ2-2; 13 positions match TRBD2. Germline V gene lookup returns CDR1 MNHNS and CDR2 SASEGT. The CDR3 sequence is 15 residues long. The trim removed 7 bases at V and 6 bases at J, leaving 5 bases unmatched.

This clonotype was counted a few times. The chain recombines TRBV10-3 with TRBJ1-1, with D uncertain. The V gene lost 4 bases and the J gene lost 0 bases, with 6 bases spanning the gap. Germline V lookup: CDR1 ENHRY, CDR2 SYGVKD. This CDR3 comprises 13 residues. The CDR3 DNA reads as TGTGCCATCAGTGGGATCTTGAACACTGAAGCTTTCTTT. This sequence encodes CAISGILNTEAFF.

A remark on this clonotype: The junction departs from the called germline gene at one end, perhaps through a read error. The rearrangement uses TRBV4-3 and TRBJ1-5; 8 nucleotides match TRBD1. Germline-derived CDR1 and CDR2 are LGHNA and YSLEER. The CDR3 is 14 residues long. The CDR3 DNA reads TGCGCCAGCAGCCTCGACACCAGGGGGCAGCCCCGGCATTTT. Residues: CASSLDTRGQPRHF.